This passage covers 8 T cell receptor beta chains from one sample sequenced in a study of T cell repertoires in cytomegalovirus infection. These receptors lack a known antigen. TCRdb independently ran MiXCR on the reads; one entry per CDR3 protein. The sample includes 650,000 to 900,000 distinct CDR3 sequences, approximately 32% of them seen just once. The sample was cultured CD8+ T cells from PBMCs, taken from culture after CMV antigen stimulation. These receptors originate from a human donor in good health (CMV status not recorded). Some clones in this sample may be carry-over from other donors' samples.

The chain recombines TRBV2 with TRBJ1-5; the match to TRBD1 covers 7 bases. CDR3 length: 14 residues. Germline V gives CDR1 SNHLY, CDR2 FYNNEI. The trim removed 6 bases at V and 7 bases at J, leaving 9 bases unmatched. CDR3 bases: TGTGCCAGCAGCCTCCGGGACAGAGGGCAGCCCCAGCATTTT. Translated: CASSLRDRGQPQHF. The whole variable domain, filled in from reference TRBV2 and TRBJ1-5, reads EPEVTQTPSHQVTQMGQEVILRCVPISNHLYFYWYRQILGQKVEFLVSFYNNEISEKSEIFDDQFSVERPDGSNFTLKIRSTKLEDSAMYFCASSLRDRGQPQHFGDGTRLSIL.

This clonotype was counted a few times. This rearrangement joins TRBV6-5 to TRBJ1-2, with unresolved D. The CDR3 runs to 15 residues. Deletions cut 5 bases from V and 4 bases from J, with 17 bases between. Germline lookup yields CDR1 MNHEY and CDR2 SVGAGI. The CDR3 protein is CASSPTGNSLYGYTF. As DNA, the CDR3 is TGTGCCAGCAGTCCGACGGGGAACAGTCTCTATGGCTACACCTTC.

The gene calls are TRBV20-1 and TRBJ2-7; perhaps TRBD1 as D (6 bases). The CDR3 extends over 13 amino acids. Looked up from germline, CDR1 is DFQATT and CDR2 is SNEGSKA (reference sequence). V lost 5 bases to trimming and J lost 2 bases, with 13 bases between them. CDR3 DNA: TGCAGTGCTCGACCCGGACAGACCTACGAGCAGTACTTC. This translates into CSARPGQTYEQYF.

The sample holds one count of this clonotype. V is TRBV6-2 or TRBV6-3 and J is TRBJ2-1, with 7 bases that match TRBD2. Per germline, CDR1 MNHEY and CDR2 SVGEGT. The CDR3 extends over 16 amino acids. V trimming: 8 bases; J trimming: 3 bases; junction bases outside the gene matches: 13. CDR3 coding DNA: TGTGCCAGCCCCTCCGGTAGCGGGCCCGACTACAATGAGCAGTTCTTC. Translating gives CASPSGSGPDYNEQFF.

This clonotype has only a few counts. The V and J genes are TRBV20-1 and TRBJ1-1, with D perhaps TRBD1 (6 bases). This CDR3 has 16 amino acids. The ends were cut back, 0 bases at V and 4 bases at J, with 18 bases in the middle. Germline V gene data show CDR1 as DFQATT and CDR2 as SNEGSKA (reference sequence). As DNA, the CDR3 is TGCAGTGCTAGAGATCTATGGGGGCAGGGAGGCACTGAAGCTTTCTTT. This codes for CSARDLWGQGGTEAFF.

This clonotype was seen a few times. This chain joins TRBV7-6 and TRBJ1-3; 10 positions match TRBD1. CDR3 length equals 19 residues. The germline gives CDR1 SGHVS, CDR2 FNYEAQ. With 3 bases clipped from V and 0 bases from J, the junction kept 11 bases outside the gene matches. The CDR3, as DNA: TGTGCCAGCAGCTTTAGAATGGGACAGGGGAGTTTCTCTGGAAACACCATATATTTT. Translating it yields CASSFRMGQGSFSGNTIYF.

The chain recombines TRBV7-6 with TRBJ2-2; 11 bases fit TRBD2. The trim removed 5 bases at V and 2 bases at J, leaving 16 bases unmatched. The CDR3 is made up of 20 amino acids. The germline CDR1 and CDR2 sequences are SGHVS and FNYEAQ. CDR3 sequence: CASSLPYLLLAGANTGELFF. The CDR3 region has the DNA TGTGCCAGCAGCCTACCTTACCTTTTACTAGCGGGGGCCAACACCGGGGAGCTGTTTTTT.

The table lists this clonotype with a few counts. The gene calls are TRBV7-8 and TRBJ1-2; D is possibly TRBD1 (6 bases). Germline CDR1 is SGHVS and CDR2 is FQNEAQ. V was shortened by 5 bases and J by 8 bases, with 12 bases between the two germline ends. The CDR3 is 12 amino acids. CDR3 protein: CASSPGTPGYTF. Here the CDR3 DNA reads TGTGCCAGCAGCCCGGGGACACCGGGCTACACCTTC.